The clone carrying this T cell receptor (beta chain) was observed a few times. Its specificity is not known. These data originate in a study of blood T cells in healthy people across ages. Sample donors were healthy Caucasian individuals that came from Russia, aged roughly 6 to 90. The use of a sample-barcoded 5' primer and a J-beta primer mix characterized a second PCR of about 6 to 12 cycles. One entry per CDR3 protein results from TCRdb running MiXCR on the 5' RACE reads. Among roughly 1,500,000 distinct CDR3 sequences, roughly 30% were seen once, and the ten largest hold about 11%. Germline V gives CDR1 MDHEN, CDR2 SYDVKM. This CDR3 has 12 residues. With V trimmed by 6 bases and J by 9 bases, 5 bases remained unmatched. Study outcomes and limitations: Not knowing donor CMV status may have confounded expanded clonotype changes. Relative to aged donors, long-lived donors carried more naive CD4+ cells and displayed higher diversity.

Sequencing was carried out using blood. This TCR came from a woman aged 25 to 39 in good health. The rearrangement joins TRBV28 to TRBJ2-5, with 9 bases fitting TRBD1. CDR3 sequence reads: CASSTQGASQYF. CDR3 sequence (DNA): TGTGCCAGCAGCACACAGGGGGCCTCCCAGTACTTC. The whole variable domain, remainder taken from reference TRBV28 and TRBJ2-5, is DVKVTQSSRYLVKRTGEKVFLECVQDMDHENMFWYRQDPGLGLRLIYFSYDVKMKEKGDIPEGYSVSREKKERFSLILESASTNQTSMYLCASSTQGASQYFGPGTRLLVL.